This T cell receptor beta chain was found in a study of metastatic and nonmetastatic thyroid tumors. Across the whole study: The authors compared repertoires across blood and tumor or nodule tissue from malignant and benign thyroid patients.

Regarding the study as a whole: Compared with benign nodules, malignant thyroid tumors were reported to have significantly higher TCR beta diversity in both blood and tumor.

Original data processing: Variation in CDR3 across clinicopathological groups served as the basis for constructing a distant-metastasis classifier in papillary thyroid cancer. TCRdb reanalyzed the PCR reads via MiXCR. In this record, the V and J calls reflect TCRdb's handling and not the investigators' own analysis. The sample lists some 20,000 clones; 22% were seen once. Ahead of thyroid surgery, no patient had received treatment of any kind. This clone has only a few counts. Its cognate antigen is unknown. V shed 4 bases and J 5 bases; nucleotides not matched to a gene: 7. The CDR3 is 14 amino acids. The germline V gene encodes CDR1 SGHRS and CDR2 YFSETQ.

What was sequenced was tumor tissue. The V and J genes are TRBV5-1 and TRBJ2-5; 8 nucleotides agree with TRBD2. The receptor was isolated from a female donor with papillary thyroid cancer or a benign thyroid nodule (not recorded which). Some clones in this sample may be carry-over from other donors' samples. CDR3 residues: CASSLTSVIETQYF. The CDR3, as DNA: TGCGCCAGCAGCCTGACTAGCGTGATCGAGACCCAGTACTTC.